This T cell receptor beta chain originates from a study of blood T cell repertoires in COVID-19. About the study: In each case, the material was cDNA or gDNA derived from T cells, B-cell-depleted T cells, or PBMCs.

TCRdb keeps only in-frame clones here, not all; method: immunoSEQ multiplex PCR. Counted here are approximately 480,000 clones, roughly nine tenths occurring once; the ten biggest clones make up around 0.9%. Trimming removed 5 bases from V and 5 bases from J, with 5 bases in between. CDR1 KGHDR and CDR2 SFDVKD come from the germline V gene. The CDR3 consists of 12 residues. The specimen sequenced was peripheral blood. This chain connects TRBV24-1 to TRBJ2-2; D is undetermined. The receptor comes from a man in his late teens or twenties with COVID-19, enrolled during active disease. The CDR3 DNA sequence: TGTGCCACCAGTGGCAGGACCGGGGAGCTGTTTTTT. This encodes CATSGRTGELFF.